The rows below give T cell receptor beta chains drawn from one sample of a study of CD8 T cells in Susac syndrome. From the immunoSEQ multiplex PCR reads, TCRdb called clonotypes with MiXCR, one entry per CDR3 protein. Here the sample spans about 120,000 distinct CDR3 sequences, 96% being singletons. The material sequenced was CD4+ T cells from PBMCs. These receptor sequences come from a human donor with Susac syndrome. CDR3s include the opening cysteine and the closing phenylalanine or tryptophan. A D gene is named only where the DNA matches it firmly. Only some rows state a clone size, as once, few, many or a class for expanded clones.

v_call	clone_size	j_call	d_call	cdr3_aa	cdr3_nt
TRBV7-8	NA	TRBJ1-1	TRBD1	CASSVTGVTEAFF	TGTGCCAGCAGCGTCACAGGGGTGACTGAAGCTTTCTTT
TRBV5-1	once	TRBJ2-3	NA	CASSVATQRADTQYF	TGCGCCAGCAGCGTGGCCACCCAACGCGCGGATACGCAGTATTTT
TRBV5-1	NA	TRBJ1-4	NA	CASSAGTVNEKLFF	TGCGCCAGCAGCGCAGGAACAGTTAATGAAAAACTGTTTTTT
TRBV20-1	NA	TRBJ2-5	NA	CSARDMGGETQYF	TGCAGTGCTAGAGATATGGGGGGAGAGACCCAGTACTTC
TRBV25-1	once	TRBJ1-5	NA	CASSASSSQPQHF	TGTGCCAGCAGTGCTTCGAGCAGTCAGCCCCAGCATTTT
TRBV6-5	NA	TRBJ2-1	TRBD2	CASSYGGSGRVYNEQFF	TGTGCCAGCAGTTACGGAGGTAGCGGGAGGGTCTACAATGAGCAGTTCTTC
TRBV7-9	NA	TRBJ2-5	NA	CASSLGQGEAETQYF	TGTGCCAGCAGCTTAGGGCAGGGGGAGGCAGAGACCCAGTACTTC
TRBV24-1	once	TRBJ2-1	TRBD1	CATSPTGRDEQFF	TGTGCCACCAGCCCGACAGGGCGGGATGAGCAGTTCTTC
TRBV7-6	few	TRBJ2-1	NA	CASSLVGEVGRNEQFF	TGTGCCAGCAGCTTAGTAGGGGAGGTTGGTCGCAATGAGCAGTTCTTC
TRBV10-3	once	TRBJ2-3	NA	CAARLESQSDTQYF	TGTGCCGCCAGACTAGAGAGTCAGTCAGATACGCAGTATTTT
TRBV4-1	NA	TRBJ2-6	NA	CASSQIQANVLTF	TGCGCCAGCAGCCAAATCCAGGCCAACGTCCTGACTTTC
TRBV20-1	NA	TRBJ1-3	NA	CSARGPGNTIYF	TGCAGTGCTAGGGGGCCCGGAAACACCATATATTTT
TRBV30	NA	TRBJ2-1	NA	CAWSTTSTNEQFF	TGTGCCTGGAGTACGACCTCGACTAATGAGCAGTTCTTC
TRBV30	NA	TRBJ2-5	TRBD1	CAWSEGQGHQETQYF	TGTGCCTGGAGTGAGGGACAGGGTCACCAAGAGACCCAGTACTTC
TRBV18	NA	TRBJ1-1	NA	CASSPQRSEAFF	TGTGCCAGCTCACCACAGCGTTCTGAAGCTTTCTTT
TRBV15	NA	TRBJ2-3	TRBD1	CATSRDVQGAGTDTQYF	TGTGCCACCAGCAGAGATGTACAGGGGGCAGGCACAGATACGCAGTATTTT
TRBV7-9	once	TRBJ2-7	NA	CASSSQGYSYEQYF	TGTGCCAGCAGCTCACAGGGTTACTCCTACGAGCAGTACTTC
TRBV6-5	NA	TRBJ2-7	NA	CASSYSSGTGQEQYF	TGTGCCAGCAGTTACTCGAGCGGGACAGGACAAGAGCAGTACTTC
TRBV15	NA	TRBJ2-4	NA	CATSQGSKLAKNIQYF	TGTGCCACCAGCCAGGGGTCTAAATTAGCCAAAAACATTCAGTACTTC
TRBV29-1	NA	TRBJ1-3	NA	CSAARGSGNTIYF	TGCAGCGCAGCAAGGGGGTCTGGAAACACCATATATTTT
TRBV15	NA	TRBJ2-7	NA	CATSREWHYEQYF	TGTGCCACCAGCAGGGAATGGCACTACGAGCAGTACTTC
TRBV25-1	NA	TRBJ2-3	TRBD2	CASRGELAGGTQYF	TGTGCCAGCAGAGGGGAACTAGCGGGAGGTACGCAGTATTTT
TRBV11-3	NA	TRBJ2-7	TRBD1	CASSLDPGQGTTKQYF	TGTGCCAGCAGCTTAGATCCGGGACAGGGGACTACGAAGCAGTACTTC
TRBV5-4	NA	TRBJ2-7	TRBD1	CASSGTGTGPLEQYF	TGTGCCAGCAGCGGTACCGGGACAGGCCCCTTGGAGCAGTACTTC
TRBV30	NA	TRBJ1-5	NA	CAWGPTGPDNQPQHF	TGTGCCTGGGGACCCACCGGGCCAGATAATCAGCCCCAGCATTTT
TRBV7-9	NA	TRBJ2-7	NA	CASSYRGPYEQYF	TGTGCCAGCAGTTATCGGGGACCCTACGAGCAGTACTTC
TRBV30	few	TRBJ1-1	NA	CAWSTRNTEAFF	TGTGCCTGGAGTACGAGGAACACTGAAGCTTTCTTT
TRBV20-1	NA	TRBJ2-1	TRBD2	CSAGPGLVLGNEQFF	TGCAGTGCTGGACCGGGACTAGTGTTAGGCAATGAGCAGTTCTTC
TRBV29-1	NA	TRBJ2-5	NA	CSVAPGPSETQYF	TGCAGCGTTGCTCCGGGCCCTTCAGAGACCCAGTACTTC
TRBV5-6	few	TRBJ2-5	NA	CASSPLARETQYF	TGTGCCAGCAGCCCCTTAGCCCGGGAGACCCAGTACTTC
TRBV2	NA	TRBJ2-1	NA	CASEGNNEQFF	TGTGCCAGCGAAGGGAACAATGAGCAGTTCTTC
TRBV2	NA	TRBJ2-7	TRBD2	CASSERASGRDEQYF	TGTGCCAGCAGTGAAAGGGCTAGCGGGAGGGACGAGCAGTACTTC
TRBV27	NA	TRBJ1-1	NA	CASRLQGLGTEAFF	TGTGCCAGCAGGCTACAGGGATTGGGGACTGAAGCTTTCTTT
TRBV6-2/TRBV6-3	few	TRBJ2-7	TRBD2	CASSLAGVGEQYF	TGTGCCAGCAGTTTGGCGGGAGTCGGCGAGCAGTACTTC
TRBV9	NA	TRBJ2-3	NA	CASSPRVGFADTQYF	TGTGCCAGCAGCCCCAGGGTCGGCTTCGCAGATACGCAGTATTTT
TRBV5-4	NA	TRBJ1-1	NA	CASSSPLDTEAFF	TGTGCCAGCAGCTCTCCTTTGGACACTGAAGCTTTCTTT
TRBV29-1	NA	TRBJ2-1	TRBD2	CSVEGTSEQFF	TGCAGCGTTGAGGGGACTAGTGAGCAGTTCTTC
TRBV12-3/TRBV12-4	NA	TRBJ2-6	NA	CASSRAGANVLTF	TGTGCCAGCAGCAGGGCCGGGGCCAACGTCCTGACTTTC
TRBV30	NA	TRBJ2-7	NA	CAWSPRYEQYF	TGTGCCTGGAGTCCCCGCTACGAGCAGTACTTC
TRBV24-1	once	TRBJ2-1	TRBD1	CATSDSAPGGADNEQFF	TGTGCCACCAGTGATTCCGCCCCAGGGGGCGCAGATAATGAGCAGTTCTTC
TRBV4-1	NA	TRBJ2-2	NA	CASSQDGATNTGELFF	TGCGCCAGCAGCCAAGATGGGGCGACAAACACCGGGGAGCTGTTTTTT
TRBV5-1	NA	TRBJ1-1	NA	CASSLGDNTEAFF	TGCGCCAGCAGCTTGGGTGACAACACTGAAGCTTTCTTT
TRBV6-2/TRBV6-3	NA	TRBJ1-4	TRBD1	CARTGTVNEKLFF	TGTGCCCGGACCGGGACAGTTAATGAAAAACTGTTTTTT
TRBV29-1	NA	TRBJ2-4	NA	CSVEAGGAKNIQYF	TGCAGCGTTGAGGCCGGAGGGGCCAAAAACATTCAGTACTTC
TRBV5-1	NA	TRBJ2-5	NA	CASSPGLRQETQYF	TGCGCCAGCAGCCCGGGACTCCGACAAGAGACCCAGTACTTC
TRBV20-1	NA	TRBJ1-5	NA	CSARSSNQPQHF	TGCAGTGCTCGTAGTAGCAATCAGCCCCAGCATTTT
TRBV19	NA	TRBJ2-7	NA	CATTGVAEQYF	TGTGCCACTACGGGGGTTGCCGAGCAGTACTTC
TRBV4-1	NA	TRBJ2-7	TRBD2	CASSQKRTSGSFEQYF	TGCGCCAGCAGCCAGAAGCGTACTAGCGGGAGTTTTGAGCAGTACTTC
TRBV6-2/TRBV6-3	NA	TRBJ2-1	NA	CASSLLGTFGEFF	TGTGCCAGCAGTCTTCTTGGGACATTCGGAGAGTTCTTC
TRBV10-3	NA	TRBJ2-5	NA	CAISDGHGSETQYF	TGTGCCATCAGTGATGGGCATGGATCGGAGACCCAGTACTTC
TRBV19	once	TRBJ1-2	NA	CASSRSGDANYGYTF	TGTGCCAGTAGTAGGTCCGGGGACGCTAACTATGGCTACACCTTC
TRBV20-1	NA	TRBJ1-2	NA	CSAPRGGPYYGYTF	TGCAGTGCTCCAAGGGGGGGGCCTTACTATGGCTACACCTTC
TRBV7-2	few	TRBJ2-5	TRBD1	CASSSGTGETQYF	TGTGCCAGCAGCTCCGGGACAGGCGAGACCCAGTACTTC
TRBV30	NA	TRBJ1-1	TRBD1	CAWRGQVATEAFF	TGTGCCTGGAGGGGACAGGTGGCCACTGAAGCTTTCTTT
TRBV29-1	NA	TRBJ2-3	TRBD2	CSVARRLASGTDTQYF	TGCAGCGTTGCAAGACGACTAGCGAGTGGGACAGATACGCAGTATTTT
TRBV5-1	NA	TRBJ2-7	NA	CASSPPGLGEQYF	TGCGCCAGCAGCCCCCCTGGGCTAGGGGAGCAGTACTTC
TRBV12-3/TRBV12-4	NA	TRBJ2-2	NA	CASSFKKAAGELFF	TGTGCCAGCAGTTTTAAGAAGGCCGCCGGGGAGCTGTTTTTT
TRBV6-5	NA	TRBJ2-3	NA	CASAKPGADTQYF	TGTGCCAGCGCAAAACCGGGAGCAGATACGCAGTATTTT
TRBV3-1	NA	TRBJ2-7	NA	CASSQERAGEQYF	TGTGCCAGCAGCCAAGAAAGAGCGGGCGAGCAGTACTTC